This TCR beta chain was obtained from a study of STAT5B mutations in CD4+ large granular lymphocyte leukemia. Study-wide context: The CDR3 'QG' motif was associated with a particular HLA allele among healthy donors.

This table comes from immunoSEQ multiplex PCR, and its TCRdb copy is limited to in-frame clones, with some not included. Here the sample spans tens of thousands of clones, over 70% being singletons. This clone has only a few counts. The antigen is not known. Regarding the study as a whole: Without HLA matching, higher CD4+ than CD8+ T-LGLL clonality could reflect small sample size.

Input material: CD4+ T cells from blood buffy coats. The source is a human donor in good health.

CDR3 coding DNA: TGTGCCAGCAGCTCGACAGGGGTCTATGGCTACACCTTC. Its protein is CASSSTGVYGYTF. The chain combines TRBV11-2 with TRBJ1-2, with 8 bases fitting TRBD1. The length of the CDR3 is 13 residues. Trimming removed 4 bases from V and 4 bases from J; junction bases left unmatched: 2. CDR1 and CDR2 (germline): SGHAT, FQNNGV.